Sequencing of this T cell receptor (beta chain) was carried out in a study of cytomegalovirus exposure and HLA in healthy donors. Study background: Earlier, fewer than 140 million unique TCR beta sequences were recovered from approximately 180 million T cells by an analysis.

The V gene's germline CDR1 is SEHNR and CDR2 FQNEAQ (reference sequence). V lost 9 bases, J lost 0 bases, and 5 bases stayed unmatched. The CDR3 totals 14 residues. The study ran its PCR with 60 Vbeta and 13 Jbeta primers. Clones were read by immunoSEQ multiplex PCR, and TCRdb kept only the in-frame ones, dropping some. The sample includes around 84,000 clones, over 75% of them seen just once. This clone occurred once. The antigen is not known. Study results and limitations: A later analysis found common viral pathogens apparently linked to several of the most significant clusters. The investigators catalogued under 200 TCR beta chains as cytomegalovirus-associated.

The sequenced sample consisted of PBMCs. The clonotype was recovered from a human donor in good health. The chain joins TRBV7-9 to TRBJ2-5; TRBD1 aligns across 9 bases. Here the CDR3 DNA reads TGTGCCAGTCGGACAGGGGTAAACCAAGAGACCCAGTACTTC. It translates to CASRTGVNQETQYF.